This T cell receptor beta chain was retrieved from a study of blood T cell repertoires in COVID-19. The trim removed 0 bases at V and 6 bases at J, leaving 2 bases unmatched. The V gene's germline CDR1 is SGHVS and CDR2 FQNEAQ. The CDR3 sequence is 13 residues long. In the authors' methods: Amplifying reference gene primers gave estimates of nucleated cell counts. Profiling relied on immunoSEQ multiplex PCR, and the TCRdb table lists in-frame clones only, not all of them. Clone size and V and J calls were adopted from that table, with D and trimming inferred from the DNA. The repertoire has roughly 280,000 clones, about 88% of them found once; the top ten carry roughly 1.8%.

The rearrangement joins TRBV7-8 to TRBJ2-7; 7 bases are a match to TRBD1. The TCR comes from a man aged 25 to 40 with active or convalescent COVID-19. The specimen was peripheral blood. CDR3 nucleotides: TGTGCCAGCAGCTTAGCTGGGACAGCCGAGCAGTACTTC. Translated, it gives CASSLAGTAEQYF.